This is a list of T cell receptor beta chains from one sample in a study of T cells in Graves' hyperthyroidism and ophthalmopathy. Each CDR3 protein gets one entry after TCRdb re-called the multiplex PCR reads with MiXCR. Of about 640,000 distinct CDR3 sequences listed, more than 14% are singletons. Sequencing was carried out using blood. All receptors derive from a woman between 45 and 60 years old with Graves' ophthalmopathy. CDR3s include the opening cysteine and the closing phenylalanine or tryptophan. Fields, in order: V gene, D gene, clone size, J gene, CDR3 DNA, CDR3 protein. A D gene is named only where the DNA matches it firmly. Not all rows give a size; the values are once, few, many and, for expanded clones, a class.

TRBV7-9	.	few	TRBJ2-7	TGTGCCAGCAGCAACACAGGTTTAGGTGGGGAGCAGTACTTC	CASSNTGLGGEQYF
TRBV20-1	.	many	TRBJ1-5	TGCAGTGCTAGAGAAGAAAATCAGCCCCAGCATTTT	CSAREENQPQHF
TRBV5-1	TRBD2	few	TRBJ2-5	TGCGCCAGCAGCACGGGACTAGCGGGGTTCCAAGAGACCCAGTACTTC	CASSTGLAGFQETQYF
TRBV14	TRBD1	many	TRBJ2-7	TGTGCCAGCAGCCAAGAAACTCTGACAGGGGCCAGCTACGAGCAGTACTTC	CASSQETLTGASYEQYF
TRBV10-3	TRBD2	.	TRBJ2-7	TGTGCCATCAGTGATTTTAGCGGGGGACCTCAAGACGAGCAGTACTTC	CAISDFSGGPQDEQYF
TRBV20-1	TRBD2	few	TRBJ2-3	TGCAGTGCTAGAGCGTGGACTAGCGGGAGCACAGATACGCAGTATTTT	CSARAWTSGSTDTQYF
TRBV27	.	many	TRBJ2-7	TGTGCCAGCAGTTCGGGGACCCTTACCTACGAGCAGTACTTC	CASSSGTLTYEQYF
TRBV20-1	TRBD1	few	TRBJ1-1	TGCAGTGCTAGAGACCCGGGACAGGGTACCACTGAAGCTTTCTTT	CSARDPGQGTTEAFF
TRBV19	.	few	TRBJ1-1	TGTGCCAGTACAAATACAGGACGCACTGAAGCTTTCTTT	CASTNTGRTEAFF
TRBV28	.	few	TRBJ2-2	TGTGCCAAGCGCGAGAGGGTGGGCACCGAGGAGCTGTTTTTT	CAKRERVGTEELFF
TRBV25-1	TRBD2	.	TRBJ2-1	TGTGCCAGCAGTGAAGGGACTAGCGGGAACAATGAGCAGTTCTTC	CASSEGTSGNNEQFF
TRBV28	.	many	TRBJ1-3	TGTGCCAGCAGTCCCCCTTGGGGGGCAGGCTCTGGAAACACCATATATTTT	CASSPPWGAGSGNTIYF
TRBV3-1	.	.	TRBJ1-3	TGTGCCAGCAGCCAATACAGGGCCCCCTCTGGAAACACCATATATTTT	CASSQYRAPSGNTIYF
TRBV4-1	TRBD1	few	TRBJ1-5	TGCGCCAGCAGCCGAGAGGACAGGGCCAATCAGCCCCAGCATTTT	CASSREDRANQPQHF
TRBV28	.	many	TRBJ2-7	TGTGCCAGCAGTTTACAGAGGAGCGAAGGGCCCTACGAGCAGTACTTC	CASSLQRSEGPYEQYF
TRBV5-1	.	once	TRBJ2-6	TGCGCCAGCAGCTTGGAGGGGGTGTTTGGGGCCAACGTCCTGACTTTC	CASSLEGVFGANVLTF
TRBV6-2/TRBV6-3	TRBD2	many	TRBJ2-1	TGTGCCAGCAGTCGAGGACTAGCGGGATCGGATGAGCAGTTCTTC	CASSRGLAGSDEQFF
TRBV19	.	many	TRBJ1-1	TGTGCCAGTAGTATTACAGGGTTAGCGTACACTGAAGCTTTCTTT	CASSITGLAYTEAFF
TRBV20-1	TRBD1	.	TRBJ1-5	TGCAGTGCTAGAGTGACTAGCGGGACAGCAAATCAGCCCCAGCATTTT	CSARVTSGTANQPQHF
TRBV24-1	TRBD1	few	TRBJ2-5	TGTGCCACCAGTAGTCCAGGGGGCAGGGAGACCCAGTACTTC	CATSSPGGRETQYF
TRBV12-3/TRBV12-4	.	many	TRBJ2-1	TGTGCCAGCAGTTTTGGCCAGCTCAATGAGCAGTTCTTC	CASSFGQLNEQFF
TRBV7-2	.	many	TRBJ1-6	TGTGCCAGCAGCCACCCCAATTCACCCCTCCACTTT	CASSHPNSPLHF
TRBV24-1	TRBD1	few	TRBJ2-2	TGTGCCACCAGTGATTTGCATCCTAGGACAGGGGGTGCCGGGGAGCTGTTTTTT	CATSDLHPRTGGAGELFF